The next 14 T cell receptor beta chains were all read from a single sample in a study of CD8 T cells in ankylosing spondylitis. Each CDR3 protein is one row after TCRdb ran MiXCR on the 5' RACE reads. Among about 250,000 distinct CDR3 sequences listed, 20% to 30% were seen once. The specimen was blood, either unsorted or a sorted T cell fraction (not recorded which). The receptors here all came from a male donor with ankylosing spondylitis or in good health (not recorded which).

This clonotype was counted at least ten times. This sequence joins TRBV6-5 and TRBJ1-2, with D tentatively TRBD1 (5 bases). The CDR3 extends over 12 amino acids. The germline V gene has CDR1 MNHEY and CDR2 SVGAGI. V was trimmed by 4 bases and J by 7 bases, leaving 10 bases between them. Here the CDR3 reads CASSSGFGGYTF. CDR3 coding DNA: TGTGCCAGCAGTTCAGGGTTCGGTGGCTACACCTTC.

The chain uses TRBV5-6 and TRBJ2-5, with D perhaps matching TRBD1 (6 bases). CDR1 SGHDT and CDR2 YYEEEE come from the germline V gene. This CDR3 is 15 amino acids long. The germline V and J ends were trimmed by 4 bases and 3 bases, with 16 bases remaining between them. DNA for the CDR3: TGTGCCAGCAGCAGCTTTGAGGCAGGGGAAGAGACCCAGTACTTC. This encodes CASSSFEAGEETQYF.

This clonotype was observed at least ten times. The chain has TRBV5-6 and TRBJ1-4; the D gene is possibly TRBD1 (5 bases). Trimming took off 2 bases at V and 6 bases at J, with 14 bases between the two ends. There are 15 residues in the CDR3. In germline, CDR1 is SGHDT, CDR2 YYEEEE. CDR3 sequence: CASSLQDSSYEKLFF. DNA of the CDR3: TGTGCCAGCAGCTTACAAGACAGCTCGTATGAAAAACTGTTTTTT.

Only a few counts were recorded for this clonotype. The CDR3 DNA sequence: TGCAGTGCTAAACGGACTAGCGTAGCCAAAAACATTCAGTACTTC. Translating it yields CSAKRTSVAKNIQYF. The V gene is TRBV20-1, the J gene TRBJ2-4, with 9 bases identical to TRBD2. The CDR3 loop spans 15 amino acids. The junction had 4 bases not matched to a gene; V was cut back by 4 bases and J by 0 bases. Germline V CDR1 and CDR2: DFQATT, SNEGSKA (reference sequence).

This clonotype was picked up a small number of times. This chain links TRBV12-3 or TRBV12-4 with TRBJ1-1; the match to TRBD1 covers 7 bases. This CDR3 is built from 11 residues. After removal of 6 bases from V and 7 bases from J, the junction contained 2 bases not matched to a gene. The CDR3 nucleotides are TGTGCCAGCAGGCGACAGGGTGAAGCTTTCTTT. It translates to CASRRQGEAFF.

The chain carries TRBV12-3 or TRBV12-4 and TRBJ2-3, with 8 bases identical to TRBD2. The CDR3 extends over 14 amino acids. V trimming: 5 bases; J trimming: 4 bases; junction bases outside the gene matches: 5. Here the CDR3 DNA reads TGTGCCAGCAGTACGGGACTAGGCCCAGATACGCAGTATTTT. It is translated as CASSTGLGPDTQYF.

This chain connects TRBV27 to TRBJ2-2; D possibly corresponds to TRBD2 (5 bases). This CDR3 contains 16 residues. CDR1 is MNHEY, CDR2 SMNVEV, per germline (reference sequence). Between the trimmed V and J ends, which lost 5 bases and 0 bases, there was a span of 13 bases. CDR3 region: CASSPLTTTNTGELFF. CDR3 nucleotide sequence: TGTGCCAGCAGTCCCCTGACGACTACGAACACCGGGGAGCTGTTTTTT.

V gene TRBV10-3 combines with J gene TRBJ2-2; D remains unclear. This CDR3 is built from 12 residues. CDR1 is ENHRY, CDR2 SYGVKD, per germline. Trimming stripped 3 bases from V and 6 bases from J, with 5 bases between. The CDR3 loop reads CAISESAGELFF. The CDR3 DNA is TGTGCCATCAGTGAATCGGCCGGGGAGCTGTTTTTT.

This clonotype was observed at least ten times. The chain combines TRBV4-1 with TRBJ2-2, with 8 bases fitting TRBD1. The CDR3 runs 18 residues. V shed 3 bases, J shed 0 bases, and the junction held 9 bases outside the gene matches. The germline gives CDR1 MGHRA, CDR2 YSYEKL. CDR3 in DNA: TGCGCCAGCAGCCAGATCGGGTCGGGACAGGCGAACACCGGGGAGCTGTTTTTT. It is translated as CASSQIGSGQANTGELFF.

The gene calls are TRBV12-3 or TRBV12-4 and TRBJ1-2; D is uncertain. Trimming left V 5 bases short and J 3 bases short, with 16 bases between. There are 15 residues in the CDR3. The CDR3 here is CASSAHRASHYGYTF. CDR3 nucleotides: TGTGCCAGCAGTGCCCATCGGGCCTCTCACTATGGCTACACCTTC.

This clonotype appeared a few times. The DNA for the CDR3 is TGTGCCAGCAGTCGGTCTGACAGGGCCGAGCAGTACTTC. Translated: CASSRSDRAEQYF. The V gene is TRBV12-3 or TRBV12-4, the J gene TRBJ2-7; 7 bases agree with TRBD1. This CDR3 region has 13 residues. V was clipped by 5 bases and J by 6 bases; unmatched bases: 7.

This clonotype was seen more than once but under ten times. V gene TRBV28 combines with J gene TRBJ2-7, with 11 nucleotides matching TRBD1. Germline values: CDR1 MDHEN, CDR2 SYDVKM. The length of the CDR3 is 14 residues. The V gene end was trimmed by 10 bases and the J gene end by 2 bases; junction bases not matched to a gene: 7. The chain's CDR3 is CATRLDRGPYEQYF. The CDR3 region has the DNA TGTGCCACCCGCCTGGACAGGGGGCCCTACGAGCAGTACTTC.

The CDR3 DNA sequence: TGTGCCAGCAGTCGGGCCAAGACAGGAACTGAAGCTTTCTTT. Residues: CASSRAKTGTEAFF. The chain joins TRBV6-1 to TRBJ1-1; tentatively, D is TRBD1 (6 bases). Germline V gene lookup returns CDR1 MNHNS and CDR2 SASEGT. Trimming left V 5 bases short and J 5 bases short, with 15 bases between. This CDR3 contains 14 residues.

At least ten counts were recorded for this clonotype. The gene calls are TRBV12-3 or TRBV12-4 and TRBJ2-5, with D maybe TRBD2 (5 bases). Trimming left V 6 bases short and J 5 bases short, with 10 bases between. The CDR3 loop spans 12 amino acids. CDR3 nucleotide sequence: TGTGCCAGCAGGGAAGGCGGGGAGACCCAGTACTTC. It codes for CASREGGETQYF.